A single sample gave rise to the 8 T cell receptor beta chains below, sequenced in a study of T cell changes during pregnancy in multiple sclerosis. Libraries were prepared by immunoSEQ multiplex PCR; TCRdb keeps only in-frame clonotypes and omits some of them. The profile shows approximately 34,000 clones, about nine tenths of them singletons. The input for sequencing was CD8+ T cells from peripheral blood mononuclear cells, taken in the first trimester of pregnancy. These receptors all come from a female donor with multiple sclerosis, enrolled in a pregnancy study.

This clone appeared once. The V call is TRBV10-3, the J call TRBJ2-5, with TRBD2 matching 8 bases. Germline V gives CDR1 ENHRY, CDR2 SYGVKD. This CDR3 comprises 19 residues. The J segment lost 4 bases and the V segment lost 0 bases, leaving 16 bases of the junction unmatched. CDR3 sequence reads: CAISESGPETSGEGETQYF. The CDR3 DNA follows: TGTGCCATCAGTGAGTCGGGCCCCGAAACTAGCGGAGAGGGAGAGACCCAGTACTTC.

V is TRBV28 and J is TRBJ2-5; 9 bases are shared with TRBD2. The germline V gene has CDR1 MDHEN and CDR2 SYDVKM. The CDR3 totals 15 residues. Unmatched junction bases numbered 4, after V lost 5 bases and J lost 0 bases. The CDR3 region is CASSRLAEDQETQYF. As DNA, the CDR3 is TGTGCCAGCAGTCGACTAGCGGAAGACCAAGAGACCCAGTACTTC.

The J gene is TRBJ1-5, the V gene TRBV28; 7 nucleotides line up with TRBD1. This CDR3 is built from 15 residues. The germline CDR1 and CDR2 sequences are MDHEN and SYDVKM. J gave up 7 bases and V 5 bases, and 11 bases lay outside the gene matches. CDR3 amino acids: CASSPPVDRAQPQHF. In nucleotides, the CDR3 is TGTGCCAGCAGTCCCCCCGTAGACAGGGCGCAGCCCCAGCATTTT.

The V gene is TRBV7-3, the J gene TRBJ2-7; maybe TRBD2 (5 bases). Germline lookup yields CDR1 SGHTA and CDR2 FQGTGA. The CDR3 loop spans 14 amino acids. Trimming took off 5 bases at V and 4 bases at J, with 15 bases between the two ends. CDR3 bases: TGTGCCAGCAGCGAGGGCATGATCCCTTACGAGCAGTACTTC. Translated: CASSEGMIPYEQYF.

The gene calls are TRBV6-1 and TRBJ1-5; D is unresolved. Between the trimmed V and J ends, which lost 2 bases and 0 bases, there was a span of 14 bases. This CDR3 is built from 17 residues. The germline V gene has CDR1 MNHNS and CDR2 SASEGT. CDR3 in amino acids: CASSESGSSYSNQPQHF. CDR3 bases: TGTGCCAGCAGTGAAAGCGGGAGCTCTTATAGCAATCAGCCCCAGCATTTT.

The chain uses TRBV28 and TRBJ2-1; no definite D call. CDR3 length: 12 amino acids. Germline V gene lookup returns CDR1 MDHEN and CDR2 SYDVKM. V lost 4 bases, J lost 6 bases, and 7 bases lay in between. CDR3 sequence (DNA): TGTGCCAGCAGTTATATTCGCAATGAGCAGTTCTTC. It specifies CASSYIRNEQFF.

The genes are TRBV30 and TRBJ2-7, with TRBD2 matching over 9 bases. V shed 0 bases and J 2 bases; nucleotides not matched to a gene: 5. Germline lookup yields CDR1 GTSNPN and CDR2 SVGIG (reference sequence). The CDR3 runs 15 residues. The CDR3 nucleotides read TGTGCCTGGAGTGTCCCTAGCGGGAACACCTACGAGCAGTACTTC. Amino acid sequence: CAWSVPSGNTYEQYF. The whole variable domain, remainder taken from reference TRBV30 and TRBJ2-7, is SQTIHQWPATLVQPVGSPLSLECTVEGTSNPNLYWYRQAAGRGLQLLFYSVGIGQISSEVPQNLSASRPQDRQFILSSKKLLLSDSGFYLCAWSVPSGNTYEQYFGPGTRLTVT.

The CDR3 is CASSSGGVSFF. As DNA, the CDR3 is TGTGCCAGCAGTTCCGGGGGGGTTTCGTTCTTT. The chain employs TRBV27 and TRBJ1-1, with D possibly matching TRBD1 (5 bases). There are 11 residues in the CDR3. V dropped 4 bases and J dropped 14 bases, with 14 bases sitting between them. Germline V gene lookup returns CDR1 MNHEY and CDR2 SMNVEV (reference sequence).